This is a list of T cell receptor beta chains from one sample in a study of ipilimumab plus nivolumab after autologous stem cell transplantation. TCRdb's copy holds only in-frame clones and misses some; the assay was immunoSEQ multiplex PCR. The table shows approximately 84,000 clones, with about 83% occurring only once. The sequences come from PBMCs, collected in a trial of ipilimumab plus nivolumab as post-transplant consolidation. These receptors were taken from a male donor with diffuse large B-cell lymphoma. Both conserved end residues are part of each CDR3.

>TRBJ2-7|TRBV7-9
CASSQGLAITYEQYF
>TRBJ2-4|TRBV5-4
CASSSGGGNLQYF
>TRBJ2-7|TRBV5-1
CASSLALGTGYEQYF
>TRBJ2-1|TRBV9
CASSSRRDNEQFF
>TRBJ1-1|TRBV10-3
CAISGANLNTEAFF
>TRBJ2-7|TRBV5-6
CASSLGLIPPYEQYF
>TRBJ1-1|TRBV7-8
CASSERDFLGTEAFF
>TRBJ2-6|TRBV29-1
CSVEDLNRGANVLTF
>TRBJ1-3|TRBV6-1
CASSGTGTGKGNTIYF
>TRBJ2-2|TRBV19
CASSFGSQGTGELFF
>TRBJ2-3|TRBV19
CASRLGLTDTQYF